The rows below give T cell receptor beta chains drawn from one sample of a study of blood T cell repertoires in COVID-19. The assay was immunoSEQ multiplex PCR, and TCRdb's table has in-frame clones only and misses some. Among around 450,000 clones listed, about 89% were seen once. Sequences were obtained from peripheral blood. These receptors were collected from a woman aged 25 to 39 with acute or convalescent COVID-19. Each CDR3 is given with its conserved first and last residue. The D gene is left open where the match is weak. Some rows have no size entry. The others give once, few or many, or a class for an expanded clone.

d_gene | abundance | j_gene | v_gene | CDR3nt | CDR3aa
. | . | TRBJ1-2 | TRBV5-1 | TGCGCCAGCAGCGTGGACAGTGGCTATGGCTACACCTTC | CASSVDSGYGYTF
. | . | TRBJ2-7 | TRBV5-5 | TGTGCCAGCAGTCCCACGTACTCCTACTACGAGCAGTACTTC | CASSPTYSYYEQYF
TRBD1 | few | TRBJ2-2 | TRBV7-9 | TGTGCCAGCAGCGGTAGCATCCACTCGGGACAGGGGCGGACCGGGGAGCTGTTTTTT | CASSGSIHSGQGRTGELFF
. | . | TRBJ1-2 | TRBV24-1 | TGTGCCACCAAAGAGACGGGGCAGGGAGGAGGCTACACCTTC | CATKETGQGGGYTF
. | . | TRBJ2-5 | TRBV6-4 | TGTGCCGGCCCCAAGACTTCCCAAGAGACCCAGTACTTC | CAGPKTSQETQYF
. | once | TRBJ1-1 | TRBV7-3 | TGTGCCAGCAGCTTAGGGGGGAAGAACACTGAAGCTTTCTTT | CASSLGGKNTEAFF
TRBD2 | . | TRBJ2-1 | TRBV9 | TGTGCCAGCAGCGTAGGTCTAGCGGGGTACAATGAGCAGTTCTTC | CASSVGLAGYNEQFF
. | . | TRBJ1-6 | TRBV10-1 | TGCGCCAGCAGTGAATCAGGGTTGAATTCACCCCTCCACTTT | CASSESGLNSPLHF
. | . | TRBJ2-3 | TRBV5-1 | TGCGCCAGCAGGCAGGGGAGCACAGATACGCAGTATTTT | CASRQGSTDTQYF
TRBD1 | . | TRBJ2-1 | TRBV24-1 | TGTGCCACCAGTGATTTCCGAACAGGGGGCAGAAACAATGAGCAGTTCTTC | CATSDFRTGGRNNEQFF
TRBD1 | . | TRBJ2-5 | TRBV5-1 | TGCGCCAGCAGCCGGACAGGGGGCAGAGAGACCCAGTACTTC | CASSRTGGRETQYF
. | . | TRBJ1-5 | TRBV3-1/TRBV3-2 | TGTGCCAGCAGCCAAGCCGATCAGCCCCAGCATTTT | CASSQADQPQHF
. | . | TRBJ2-7 | TRBV28 | TGTGCCAGCACCGGTCGAGGGTCCGCCTACGAGCAGTACTTC | CASTGRGSAYEQYF
TRBD2 | . | TRBJ2-7 | TRBV9 | TGTGCCAGCAGCACCCTAGCGGGGGGTTTCGACGAGCAGTACTTC | CASSTLAGGFDEQYF
TRBD2 | . | TRBJ2-5 | TRBV27 | TGTGCCAGCAGTCCCTCCCTAGCGGGGGGGCTTGAGACCCAGTACTTC | CASSPSLAGGLETQYF
. | . | TRBJ2-1 | TRBV27 | TGTGCCAGCAGTACAACATTGAACAATGAGCAGTTCTTC | CASSTTLNNEQFF
TRBD2 | once | TRBJ2-3 | TRBV2 | TGTGCCAGCAGCCGATGGACTAGCGGGACCTCCACAGATACGCAGTATTTT | CASSRWTSGTSTDTQYF
TRBD1 | once | TRBJ1-6 | TRBV30 | TGTGCCTGCAGGAGGGACAGGGGTCGCTCACCCCTCCACTTT | CACRRDRGRSPLHF
TRBD1 | . | TRBJ2-4 | TRBV4-1 | TGCGCCAGCAGCCAAGGTCGGGACAGCAAAAACATTCAGTACTTC | CASSQGRDSKNIQYF
. | . | TRBJ2-3 | TRBV27 | TGTGCCAGCAGCCCAACACGAGACAGCACCACAGATACGCAGTATTTT | CASSPTRDSTTDTQYF
. | . | TRBJ2-5 | TRBV9 | TGTGCCAGCAGCGTAGGTGGGGCGGGGCAAGAGACCCAGTACTTC | CASSVGGAGQETQYF
. | . | TRBJ1-5 | TRBV19 | TGTGCCAGTAGTGCCCGATCGGGGCCCCAGCATTTT | CASSARSGPQHF
. | . | TRBJ2-3 | TRBV1 | TGCACCAGCAGCCAAGGTAATAGCGGGGCGAACACAGATACGCAGTATTTT | CTSSQGNSGANTDTQYF
TRBD1 | . | TRBJ2-6 | TRBV5-1 | TGCGCCAGCAGCCGGGACAGGGTCTCTGGGGCCAACGTCCTGACTTTC | CASSRDRVSGANVLTF
TRBD2 | . | TRBJ2-2 | TRBV9 | TGTGCCAGCAGCGTAGCGGCGGGGGTAGCGGGTTCCGGGGAGCTGTTTTTT | CASSVAAGVAGSGELFF
TRBD1 | . | TRBJ2-7 | TRBV5-1 | TGCGCCAGCAGCTTAGGGACAGGACCCTACGAGCAGTACTTC | CASSLGTGPYEQYF
. | . | TRBJ1-5 | TRBV12-3/TRBV12-4 | TGTGCCAGCAGGATGTCGGGGGATCAGCCCCAGCATTTT | CASRMSGDQPQHF
TRBD2 | . | TRBJ2-3 | TRBV2 | TGTGCCAGCACTACCGGGACTAGCCCCCCAGATACGCAGTATTTT | CASTTGTSPPDTQYF
. | . | TRBJ2-7 | TRBV5-6 | TGTGCCAGCAGCCCCTGGAGGGACGGCGTCGAGCAGTACTTC | CASSPWRDGVEQYF
. | . | TRBJ1-1 | TRBV24-1 | TGTGCCACCAGTGAAGACAGCCACACTGAAGCTTTCTTT | CATSEDSHTEAFF
TRBD2 | . | TRBJ2-5 | TRBV19 | TGTGCCAGTAGTATAGGCGGGGGGCTTCAAGAGACCCAGTACTTC | CASSIGGGLQETQYF
. | . | TRBJ1-6 | TRBV6-5 | TGTGCCAGCAGAAGCGAGAGCTCCTATAATTCACCCCTCCACTTT | CASRSESSYNSPLHF
. | . | TRBJ2-3 | TRBV9 | TGTGCCAGCACCACTTCCGGGGTCAGCACAGATACGCAGTATTTT | CASTTSGVSTDTQYF
TRBD1 | . | TRBJ2-5 | TRBV5-4 | TGTGCCAGCAGCTTGGCAGGGACAGGGGGAGAGACCCAGTACTTC | CASSLAGTGGETQYF
. | . | TRBJ2-4 | TRBV6-5 | TGTGCCAGCAGTAAAACCCTAGGTGCCAAAAACATTCAGTACTTC | CASSKTLGAKNIQYF
. | . | TRBJ1-6 | TRBV5-1 | TGCGCCAGCAGCGTTGGCATGCGGTCACCCCTCCACTTT | CASSVGMRSPLHF
. | . | TRBJ2-3 | TRBV7-6 | TGTGCCAGCAGCTTAGCGTCAGGGGCAGATACGCAGTATTTT | CASSLASGADTQYF
TRBD2 | . | TRBJ2-5 | TRBV24-1 | TGTGCCACCAGTGAAACCCCCGGGACTAGCGGGGGCAAGACCCAGTACTTC | CATSETPGTSGGKTQYF
. | few | TRBJ1-5 | TRBV2 | TGTGCCAGCAGTGATCGGAGGGTCAGTCAGCCCCAGCATTTT | CASSDRRVSQPQHF
. | once | TRBJ2-4 | TRBV4-1 | TGCGCCAGCAGCCAAGATTGGGCCGGAAGCATTCAGTACTTC | CASSQDWAGSIQYF
. | few | TRBJ2-7 | TRBV5-4 | TGTGCCAGCAGCTTGGAACAGGGAATCCCCTACGAGCAGTACTTC | CASSLEQGIPYEQYF
TRBD2 | . | TRBJ2-3 | TRBV30 | TGTGCCTGGGGTAGCGGGGGGGCAGTAGATACGCAGTATTTT | CAWGSGGAVDTQYF
. | . | TRBJ2-7 | TRBV14 | TGTGCCAGCAGCCGAGCCCAGGCCTACGAGCAGTACTTC | CASSRAQAYEQYF